This entry features one T cell receptor beta chain sequence. The antigen is not known. The data derive from a study of CD8 T cells in ankylosing spondylitis. General study results and limits: The clones that were linked to disease were reported to be significantly enriched in matched synovial fluid samples from ankylosing spondylitis patients. Peripheral blood samples showed relatively rare disease-linked clones, and these clones were CD8+. Characteristic, it appeared, of ankylosing spondylitis blood was a TCR beta motif of roughly eight highly homologous variants.

This CDR3 contains 15 residues. Germline lookup yields CDR1 MNHNS and CDR2 SASEGT. Trimming cost V 4 bases and J 4 bases; bases outside gene matches: 6. By quantitative 5'-RACE with molecular barcodes, the TCR beta libraries were made. TCRdb independently ran MiXCR on the 5' RACE reads; one entry per CDR3 protein. The data show roughly 230,000 distinct CDR3 sequences, with 15% to 20% seen just once and around 33% held by the top ten. Sequencing was carried out using blood, either unsorted or a sorted T cell fraction (not recorded which). The rearrangement joins TRBV6-1 to TRBJ2-3, with 9 nucleotides matching TRBD1. This receptor was obtained from a male donor with ankylosing spondylitis or in good health (not recorded which). The CDR3 nucleotides read TGTGCCAGCAGTGCGACAGGGGGAAGCGCAGATACGCAGTATTTT. Protein sequence: CASSATGGSADTQYF.